This T cell receptor (beta chain) was found in a study of T cell responses to AZD1222 COVID-19 vaccine. In this sample, this clone turned up a few times. Its target is not known. Germline assignment: CDR1 SGHNT and CDR2 YENEEA. The CDR3 is made up of 19 amino acids. The junction had 22 bases not matched to a gene; V was cut back by 5 bases and J by 5 bases. The method was immunoSEQ multiplex PCR; TCRdb's version includes in-frame clones alone and lacks a portion of them. The repertoire has about 140,000 clones, 90% of them found once; the top ten carry roughly 3.1%. Broader study findings: Targets within unmutated variant regions were reportedly found for nearly half of spike-specific TCRs. Seropositivity was recorded at baseline in only 6 or 7 AZD1222 recipients. Clonal diversity was possibly underestimated, and the donors were mostly white British, with more females.

The receptor was derived from an adult in good health. The specimen comprised peripheral blood, sampled on day 0 of AZD1222 vaccination. The J gene is TRBJ1-1, the V gene TRBV11-3; the match to TRBD1 covers 8 bases. CDR3 sequence: CASSPRNSRSGTGGTEAFF. The CDR3, as DNA: TGTGCCAGCAGCCCCCGTAATTCCCGCTCCGGGACAGGAGGTACTGAAGCTTTCTTT.